A single sample is the source of the 11 T cell receptor beta chains below, sequenced in a study of T cells expressing NK-cell markers. From the 5' RACE reads, TCRdb lists one entry per CDR3 protein and no DNA. In total, the table holds approximately 460,000 distinct CDR3 sequences. The sequenced material came from blood T cells: a sorted CD56 or NKG2C T cell subset, CD4+ or CD8+ T cells, or bulk PBMC T cells (not recorded which). These receptors originate from a woman aged 18-70 years in good health.

The V gene is TRBV6-1, the J gene TRBJ1-1. CDR3 length: 17 residues. CDR1 and CDR2 (germline): MNHNS, SASEGT. CDR3 in amino acids: CASSQRGFSGVNTEAFF.

The rearrangement uses TRBV7-2 and TRBJ2-1; TCRdb reports TRBD2, a call that lacks DNA to check it against. CDR3 length: 16 residues. Germline V gene lookup returns CDR1 SGHTA and CDR2 FQGNSA. CDR3 protein: CASSPMTSGGAYEQFF. Full variable domain (remainder filled in from reference TRBV7-2 and TRBJ2-1): GAGVSQSPSNKVTEKGKDVELRCDPISGHTALYWYRQSLGQGLEFLIYFQGNSAPDKSGLPSDRFSAERTGGSVSTLTIQRTQQEDSAVYLCASSPMTSGGAYEQFFGPGTRLTVL.

V usage is TRBV7-9 and J usage is TRBJ2-1; the D call from TCRdb, TRBD1, cannot be confirmed without DNA. The CDR3 extends over 13 amino acids. Looked up from germline, CDR1 is SEHNR and CDR2 is FQNEAQ (reference sequence). The CDR3 here is CASSRDRGGEQFF.

CDR3 amino acids: CATSDLMDAQGRDTQYF. The chain carries TRBV24-1 and TRBJ2-3; the D call of TRBD1 rests on TCRdb alone, since no DNA is present to check it. The germline gives CDR1 KGHDR, CDR2 SFDVKD. This CDR3 comprises 17 residues.

The rearrangement uses TRBV20-1 and TRBJ2-1. The CDR3 spans 14 residues. Germline CDR1 and CDR2: DFQATT and SNEGSKA (reference sequence). The CDR3 sequence: CSARDRVLYNEQFF.

The rearrangement links TRBV29-1 to TRBJ1-6. The germline CDR1 and CDR2 sequences are SQVTM and ANQGSEA. The CDR3 contains 13 residues. Here the CDR3 reads CSVAVSPNSPLHF.

The chain combines TRBV7-8 with TRBJ1-1; TCRdb reports TRBD1, a call that lacks DNA to check it against. This CDR3 comprises 16 residues. Germline V lookup: CDR1 SGHVS, CDR2 FQNEAQ. The CDR3 reads CASSLGPDREDTEAFF.

The genes are TRBV10-3 and TRBJ1-2; the TCRdb call, TRBD1, lacks DNA for checking. CDR1 is ENHRY, CDR2 SYGVKD, per germline. The CDR3 contains 15 residues. CDR3 amino acids: CAISEKRGQGDGYTF.

The chain uses TRBV30 and TRBJ2-5; lacking DNA, the TRBD1 call made by TCRdb goes unchecked. The CDR3 runs to 12 residues. Looked up from germline, CDR1 is GTSNPN and CDR2 is SVGIG (reference sequence). The CDR3 is CAWSSREETQYF.

The CDR3 is CASSFYGFSASGSSGNEQFF. The rearrangement uses TRBV11-2 and TRBJ2-1; TCRdb reports TRBD2, a call that lacks DNA to check it against. Looked up from germline, CDR1 is SGHAT and CDR2 is FQNNGV. The CDR3 sequence is 20 residues long.

The V and J genes are TRBV25-1 and TRBJ1-4. The germline gives CDR1 MGHDK, CDR2 SYGVNS. The CDR3 is 14 amino acids. This chain's CDR3 is CASSPTGFDEKLFF.